The sequence of this TCR beta chain was determined in a study of glioma-infiltrating T cells after dendritic cell vaccination. Overall study context: Glioblastoma patients came from Phase I and II dendritic cell vaccination trials. Autologous tumor lysate was loaded overnight onto monocyte-derived dendritic cells grown seven to eight days with IL-4 and GM-CSF.

The ends lost 0 bases at V and 12 bases at J; junction bases unmatched: 22. Germline-derived CDR1 and CDR2 are SGHDN and FVKESK. This CDR3 region has 20 residues. TCRB CDR3 was amplified from 2 ug genomic DNA or less. The table came from immunoSEQ multiplex PCR; TCRdb's copy has only in-frame clones and leaves some out. This sample has about 46,000 clones, with around 89% found just once. The time point is: after dendritic cell vaccination, including at tumor progression/relapse. V gene TRBV14 combines with J gene TRBJ2-1; TRBD1 matches at 11 bases. The sequence came from a human donor with glioblastoma. The starting material was blood, obtained after dendritic cell vaccination. The CDR3 here is CASSQEVLTLGDRGSLGQFF. In nucleotides, the CDR3 is TGTGCCAGCAGCCAAGAGGTTTTAACTTTGGGGGACAGGGGGTCCCTTGGGCAGTTCTTC.